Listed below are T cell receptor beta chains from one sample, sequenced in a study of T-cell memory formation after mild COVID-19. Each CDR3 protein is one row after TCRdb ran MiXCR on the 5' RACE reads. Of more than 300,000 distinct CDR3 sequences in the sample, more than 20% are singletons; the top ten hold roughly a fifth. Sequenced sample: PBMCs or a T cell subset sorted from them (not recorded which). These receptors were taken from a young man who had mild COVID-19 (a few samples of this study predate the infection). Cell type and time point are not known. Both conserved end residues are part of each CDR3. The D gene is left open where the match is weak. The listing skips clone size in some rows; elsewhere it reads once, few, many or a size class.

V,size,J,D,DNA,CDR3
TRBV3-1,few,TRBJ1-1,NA,TGTGCCAGCAGCCAGAAGGGTATCACTGAAGCTTTCTTT,CASSQKGITEAFF
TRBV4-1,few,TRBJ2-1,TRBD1,TGCGCCAGCAGCCCTTCAGGGACAGGGTCGACGAAGCAGTTCTTC,CASSPSGTGSTKQFF
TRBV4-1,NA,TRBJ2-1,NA,TGCGCCAGCAGCCAAGCAGGGCCCGTCTACAATGAGCAGTTCTTC,CASSQAGPVYNEQFF
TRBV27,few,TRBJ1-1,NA,TGTGCCAGCAGTTTAAAGGTGAACACTGAAGCTTTCTTT,CASSLKVNTEAFF
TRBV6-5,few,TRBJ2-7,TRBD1,TGTGCCAGCAGGAGGTCCGCGACAGGGTTATCCGAGCAGTACTTC,CASRRSATGLSEQYF
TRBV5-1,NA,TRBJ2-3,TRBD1,TGCGCCAGCAGCGTTGGGACAGGGGCAGATACGCAGTATTTT,CASSVGTGADTQYF
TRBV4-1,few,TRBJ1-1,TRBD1,TGCGCCAGCAGCCACGTACAGGGGGGGAACACTGAAGCTTTCTTT,CASSHVQGGNTEAFF
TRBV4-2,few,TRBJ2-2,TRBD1,TGTGCCAGCAGCCAAGAAGGGACAGGGTACACCGGGGAGCTGTTTTTT,CASSQEGTGYTGELFF
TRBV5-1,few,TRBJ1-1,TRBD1,TGCGCCAGCAGCTTACAGGGGGATAGGGTCACTGAAGCTTTCTTT,CASSLQGDRVTEAFF
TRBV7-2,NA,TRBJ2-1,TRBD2,TGTGCCAGCAGCAGTCTACCTGCGGGGGGGGGCAATGAGCAGTTCTTC,CASSSLPAGGGNEQFF
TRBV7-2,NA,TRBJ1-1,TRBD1,TGTGCCAGCAGTCGTCCCGGGACAGGGGTTTGGGGCACTGAAGCTTTCTTT,CASSRPGTGVWGTEAFF
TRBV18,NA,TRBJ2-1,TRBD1,TGTGCCAGCTCACCCGGACAGGGAATTCGGCATGAGCAGTTCTTC,CASSPGQGIRHEQFF
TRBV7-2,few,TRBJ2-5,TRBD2,TGTGCCAGCAGCTTCGCGGGGGGCTGGGAGACCCAGTACTTC,CASSFAGGWETQYF
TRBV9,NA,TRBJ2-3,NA,TGTGCCAGCAGCTGGGGATCAGATACGCAGTATTTT,CASSWGSDTQYF
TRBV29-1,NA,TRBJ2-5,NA,TGCAGCGTTTGGGCAGGGGAGACCCAGTACTTC,CSVWAGETQYF
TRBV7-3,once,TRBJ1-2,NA,TGTGCCAGCAGCCCAGATGGCAGACGTTATGGCTACACCTTC,CASSPDGRRYGYTF
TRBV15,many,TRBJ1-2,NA,TGTGCCACCAGCAGAGAAGGTTTTATGTTGGGGGAAGGCTACACCTTC,CATSREGFMLGEGYTF
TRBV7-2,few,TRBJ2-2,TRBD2,TGTGCCAGCAGCTTACAAGCGGGAGGGAACACCGGGGAGCTGTTTTTT,CASSLQAGGNTGELFF
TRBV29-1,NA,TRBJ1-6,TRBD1,TGCAGCGTCAGGGGGCAGGGAGATTCACCCCTCCACTTT,CSVRGQGDSPLHF
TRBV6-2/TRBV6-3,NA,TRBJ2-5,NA,TGTGCCAGCAGTCCGGACCTTCCCCAAGAGACCCAGTACTTC,CASSPDLPQETQYF
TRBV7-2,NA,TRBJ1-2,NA,TGTGCCAGCAGCTTAGGCAGGGGTATTGGCTACACCTTC,CASSLGRGIGYTF
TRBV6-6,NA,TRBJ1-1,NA,TGTGCCAGCAGTTACTCGAAAGAAGGTGAAGCTTTCTTT,CASSYSKEGEAFF
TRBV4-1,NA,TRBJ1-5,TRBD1,TGCGCCAGCAGCCAAGTCCCAGGGGGTTCTCAGCCCCAGCATTTT,CASSQVPGGSQPQHF
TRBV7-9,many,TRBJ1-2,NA,TGTGCCAGCAACCTGAACTATGACAGAACTGGCTACACCTTC,CASNLNYDRTGYTF
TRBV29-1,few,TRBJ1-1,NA,TGCAGCGTTGGCGGCGGGTCTGGGTGGTCTGAAGCTTTCTTT,CSVGGGSGWSEAFF
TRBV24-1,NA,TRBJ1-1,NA,TGTGCCACCAGTGAACGGACAGCGATGAACACTGAAGCTTTCTTT,CATSERTAMNTEAFF
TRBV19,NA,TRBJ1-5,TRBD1,TGTGCCAGTAGTCGGGACAGACGCATTCAGCCCCAGCATTTT,CASSRDRRIQPQHF
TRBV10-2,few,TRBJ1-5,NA,TGCGCCAGCAGTGAGACCCCGCGACAGGCGCTTAGCAATCAGCCCCAGCATTTT,CASSETPRQALSNQPQHF
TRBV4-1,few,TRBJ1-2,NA,TGCGCCAGCAGCCAAGCGAGTTTGGCTGGGAATCTCTATGGCTACACCTTC,CASSQASLAGNLYGYTF
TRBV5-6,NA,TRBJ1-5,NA,TGTGCCAGCAGCCTGTCGAGTAGCAATCAGCCCCAGCATTTT,CASSLSSSNQPQHF
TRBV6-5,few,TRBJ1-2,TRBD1,TGTGCCAGCAGACAGGACAGGGGCTATGGCTACACCTTC,CASRQDRGYGYTF
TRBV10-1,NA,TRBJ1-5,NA,TGCGCCAGCAGTGAGAACGGGAGGCCCCAGCATTTT,CASSENGRPQHF
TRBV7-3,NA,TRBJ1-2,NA,TGTGCCAGCAGCTTACACGACAGATATGGCTACACCTTC,CASSLHDRYGYTF
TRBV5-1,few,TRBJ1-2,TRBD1,TGCGCCAGCAGAAAAACAGGGGGCGATGGCTACACCTTC,CASRKTGGDGYTF
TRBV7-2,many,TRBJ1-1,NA,TGTGCCAGCAGCTTAGGAAGGGCTGAAGCTTTCTTT,CASSLGRAEAFF
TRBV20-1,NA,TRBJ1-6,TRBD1,TGCAGTGCTAGAGCGTCAGGGGGCTTCGGTTCACCCCTCCACTTT,CSARASGGFGSPLHF
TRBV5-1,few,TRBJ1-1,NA,TGCGCCAGCAGCCCGGGGGGTGGGGAGATGAACACTGAAGCTTTCTTT,CASSPGGGEMNTEAFF
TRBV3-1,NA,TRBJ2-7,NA,TGTGCCAGCAGCCATACGGGAACTCGGCCCTACGAGCAGTACTTC,CASSHTGTRPYEQYF
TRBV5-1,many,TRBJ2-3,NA,TGCGCCAGCAGCTCCGACGTCACGGATACGCAGTATTTT,CASSSDVTDTQYF
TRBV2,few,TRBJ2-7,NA,TGTGCCAGCAGGGGCAGCCCCTACGAGCAGTACTTC,CASRGSPYEQYF
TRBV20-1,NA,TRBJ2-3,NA,TGCAGTGCTCATAGGGGCCCTAGCACAGATACGCAGTATTTT,CSAHRGPSTDTQYF
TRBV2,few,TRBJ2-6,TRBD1,TGTGCCAGCAGCGCCTTACAGGGGTTTACTTGGGAGGGGGCCAACGTCCTGACTTTC,CASSALQGFTWEGANVLTF
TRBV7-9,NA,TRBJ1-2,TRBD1,TGTGCCAGCAGCCGAAAAGGACAGGGGGCTATTTTTGGCTACACCTTC,CASSRKGQGAIFGYTF
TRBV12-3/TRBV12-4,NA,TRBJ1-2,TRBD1,TGTGCCAGCAGTACCCCGACAGGGAACTATGGCTACACCTTC,CASSTPTGNYGYTF
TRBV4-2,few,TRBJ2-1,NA,TGTGCCAGCAGCCAAGAGGGGGGTCCCTACAATGAGCAGTTCTTC,CASSQEGGPYNEQFF
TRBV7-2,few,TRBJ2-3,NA,TGTGCCAGCAGCATAACAGGGTTTACGCAGTATTTT,CASSITGFTQYF
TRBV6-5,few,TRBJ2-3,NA,TGTGCCAGCAGTTACGAGGCGCCCCCTCTGGGGGGGCGTACAGATACGCAGTATTTT,CASSYEAPPLGGRTDTQYF
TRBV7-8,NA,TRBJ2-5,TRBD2,TGTGCCAGCAGACCGACCGGGACTACCGAAGAGACCCAGTACTTC,CASRPTGTTEETQYF